The present entry profiles one TCR beta chain with its context. Profiled with immunoSEQ multiplex PCR; TCRdb holds only in-frame clones, not every one. The sample carries approximately 300,000 clones, 85% recorded once. Recruits, aged about 18 to 100 years, lived in some 25 US areas. Participant-given clinical history determined each cohort assignment. The data stem from a study of blood T cell repertoires in COVID-19. Trimming removed 2 bases at V and 2 bases at J, with 13 bases between. The germline CDR1 and CDR2 sequences are GTSNPN and SVGIG (reference sequence). This CDR3 region has 15 residues. This clonotype originated in a woman in her thirties who had been exposed to COVID-19. The chain links TRBV30 to TRBJ2-1; tentatively, D is TRBD2 (5 bases). The sequencing input was PBMCs or T cells enriched from blood (not recorded which). CDR3 DNA: TGTGCCTGGAGTTCTGAGGGTGAGGCCTACAATGAGCAGTTCTTC. Translated: CAWSSEGEAYNEQFF.